These 31 T cell receptor beta chains were all obtained from the same sample, sequenced in a study of T cells in Graves' hyperthyroidism and ophthalmopathy. What was amplified from RNA transcripts were TCR beta CDR3 regions. Using the HTBI primer set, a first-round RT-PCR was run on the TCR CDR3. TCRdb passed the multiplex PCR reads through MiXCR, listing each CDR3 protein once. The sample has roughly 280,000 distinct CDR3 sequences, 17% seen once. What was sequenced was blood. Receptor source: a woman aged 60 to 75 with Graves' ophthalmopathy.

This clonotype was seen at least ten times. The gene calls are TRBV5-1 and TRBJ1-4; D is possibly TRBD1 (5 bases). The CDR3 extends over 15 amino acids. Germline V gene lookup returns CDR1 SGHRS and CDR2 YFSETQ. The V and J ends lost 0 bases and 8 bases respectively, with 14 bases between them. The CDR3 is CASSLALGADEKLFF. The CDR3 DNA follows: TGCGCCAGCAGCTTGGCCTTAGGGGCGGACGAAAAACTGTTTTTT. Based on the CDR3 plus reference TRBV5-1 and TRBJ1-4, the full variable domain is KAGVTQTPRYLIKTRGQQVTLSCSPISGHRSVSWYQQTPGQGLQFLFEYFSETQRNKGNFPGRFSGRQFSNSRSEMNVSTLELGDSALYLCASSLALGADEKLFFGSGTQLSVL.

This clonotype was recorded at least ten times. The J gene is TRBJ1-1, the V gene TRBV7-8; no clear D. V shed 7 bases and J shed 0 bases, with 9 bases lying between them. In germline, CDR1 is SGHVS, CDR2 FQNEAQ. The CDR3 loop spans 13 amino acids. The CDR3 region is CASTGIMNTEAFF. Here the CDR3 DNA reads TGTGCCAGCACTGGCATAATGAACACTGAAGCTTTCTTT.

This clonotype was seen repeatedly, ten times or more. The chain employs TRBV6-2 or TRBV6-3 and TRBJ2-7; the match to TRBD2 covers 7 bases. The CDR3 has 14 residues. Germline trimming cut 5 bases from V and 0 bases from J; bases unmatched to any gene: 4. Germline-derived CDR1 and CDR2 are MNHEY and SVGEGT. The CDR3 is CASSSSGDSYEQYF. CDR3 sequence (DNA): TGTGCCAGCAGTAGCAGCGGGGACTCCTACGAGCAGTACTTC.

Notes on this clonotype: A much larger clonotype is one base distant, so this may be a read error. This chain joins TRBV6-2 or TRBV6-3 and TRBJ2-7; 9 positions match TRBD1. The CDR3 spans 16 residues. In germline, CDR1 is MNHEY, CDR2 SVGEGT. CDR3 bases: TGTGTCAGCACCATCGGCGGGGACAGGGCAAGATACGAGCAGTACTTC. Translated: CVSTIGGDRARYEQYF.

In this sample, this clonotype turned up a few times. The chain employs TRBV3-1 and TRBJ1-3; unclear D gene. The V gene's germline CDR1 is LGHDT and CDR2 YNNKEL (reference sequence). This CDR3 comprises 16 residues. Trimming left V 0 bases short and J 0 bases short, with 9 bases between. The CDR3 DNA reads as TGTGCCAGCAGCCAAGATAACCTCCTCTCTGGAAACACCATATATTTT. Translation: CASSQDNLLSGNTIYF. Full variable domain (missing parts from reference TRBV3-1 and TRBJ1-3): DTAVSQTPKYLVTQMGNDKSIKCEQNLGHDTMYWYKQDSKKFLKIMFSYNNKELIINETVPNRFSPKSPDKAHLNLHINSLELGDSAVYFCASSQDNLLSGNTIYFGEGSWLTVV.

This clonotype was seen just once. With a much larger clone just one base away, this may be a read error. The gene calls are TRBV6-1 and TRBJ2-7; 7 bases align to TRBD1. The CDR3 totals 17 residues. Germline V gives CDR1 MNHNS, CDR2 SASEGT. Trimming at V came to 5 bases and at J to 1 base, leaving 14 bases not matched to a gene. Written as DNA, the CDR3 is TGTGCCAGCAGTCGTCGGGACAGCAGTCAAAGTTCCTACGAGCAGTACTTC. Its translation: CASSRRDSSQSSYEQYF.

This clonotype showed up many times. This sequence joins TRBV12-3 or TRBV12-4 and TRBJ2-7; the D gene could be TRBD1 or TRBD2 (5 bases each). The CDR3 totals 13 residues. Trimming left V 6 bases short and J 5 bases short, with 14 bases between. The CDR3 is CASRGPQGHEQYF. DNA for the CDR3: TGTGCCAGCAGGGGACCTCAGGGCCACGAGCAGTACTTC.

This clonotype appeared a few times. V and J are TRBV7-8 and TRBJ2-7, with D maybe TRBD2 (5 bases). Germline V CDR1 and CDR2: SGHVS, FQNEAQ. The CDR3 has 14 residues. V lost 5 bases to trimming and J lost 1 base, with 12 bases between them. CDR3 residues: CASSPLGGSYEQYF. The DNA for the CDR3 is TGTGCCAGCAGCCCCTTAGGAGGATCCTACGAGCAGTACTTC.

Many counts were recorded for this clonotype. The genes are TRBV12-3 or TRBV12-4 and TRBJ2-2; perhaps TRBD2 as D (5 bases). This CDR3 comprises 14 residues. V was clipped by 7 bases and J by 5 bases, with 14 bases between them. The CDR3 nucleotides are TGTGCCAGCATAGGACCACTAGGGACCGGGGAGCTGTTTTTT. This encodes CASIGPLGTGELFF.

This clonotype has at least ten counts. The chain carries TRBV19 and TRBJ1-2; 10 bases line up with TRBD1. This CDR3 region has 15 residues. The germline gives CDR1 LNHDA, CDR2 SQIVND (reference sequence). The V gene end was trimmed by 7 bases and the J gene end by 6 bases; junction bases not matched to a gene: 11. CDR3 amino acids: CASNRGTGDQDGYTF. The CDR3 DNA sequence: TGTGCCAGTAATCGGGGGACAGGGGATCAGGATGGCTACACCTTC.

There are a few counts of this clonotype. The chain links TRBV6-1 to TRBJ1-1, with D possibly being TRBD1 (5 bases). The ends were cut back, 5 bases at V and 6 bases at J, with 25 bases in the middle. The CDR3 has 17 amino acids. CDR1 is MNHNS, CDR2 SASEGT, per germline. CDR3 sequence reads: CASSWGNKGLRGPEAFF. The DNA for the CDR3 is TGTGCCAGCAGTTGGGGGAACAAAGGGCTGAGAGGCCCTGAAGCTTTCTTT.

The V and J genes are TRBV5-6 and TRBJ1-5; TRBD1 agrees at 9 bases. The CDR3 extends over 16 amino acids. CDR1 SGHDT and CDR2 YYEEEE come from the germline V gene. After removal of 2 bases from V and 3 bases from J, the junction contained 6 bases not matched to a gene. CDR3: CASSLNRGRNNQPQHF. CDR3 DNA: TGTGCCAGCAGCTTAAACAGGGGGCGCAACAATCAGCCCCAGCATTTT. Full variable domain (outside the CDR3, taken from reference TRBV5-6 and TRBJ1-5): DAGVTQSPTHLIKTRGQQVTLRCSPKSGHDTVSWYQQALGQGPQFIFQYYEEEERQRGNFPDRFSGHQFPNYSSELNVNALLLGDSALYLCASSLNRGRNNQPQHFGDGTRLSIL.

V is TRBV5-1 and J is TRBJ2-1; 9 bases are shared with TRBD2. V shed 5 bases and J 4 bases; nucleotides not matched to a gene: 4. This CDR3 is 14 amino acids long. Germline CDR1 is SGHRS and CDR2 is YFSETQ. The CDR3 loop is CASSGTSNYNEQFF. Here the CDR3 DNA reads TGCGCCAGCAGTGGGACTAGCAATTACAATGAGCAGTTCTTC.

This clonotype was recorded at least ten times. The V call is TRBV2, the J call TRBJ2-7; D possibly corresponds to TRBD1 (5 bases). The germline CDR1 and CDR2 sequences are SNHLY and FYNNEI. CDR3 size: 15 residues. The V and J ends lost 8 bases and 2 bases respectively, with 19 bases between them. The CDR3 DNA reads TGTGCCAGCCTACCCCGCAGGGCTGGGGCCTACGAGCAGTACTTC. Protein sequence: CASLPRRAGAYEQYF.

V is TRBV9 and J is TRBJ2-1; tentative D call: TRBD1 (6 bases). This CDR3 has 15 residues. V dropped 4 bases and J dropped 4 bases, with 15 bases sitting between them. CDR1 is SGDLS, CDR2 YYNGEE, per germline. CDR3 nucleotides: TGTGCCAGCAGCTCTCGCCGAACAGGGTACAATGAGCAGTTCTTC. This translates into CASSSRRTGYNEQFF.

This clonotype was counted only a few times. The chain joins TRBV9 to TRBJ2-1; TRBD2 matches 15 bases. Losses at the gene ends were 4 bases for V and 0 bases for J; bases not matched to a gene: 5. The length of the CDR3 is 18 residues. Germline lookup yields CDR1 SGDLS and CDR2 YYNGEE. The CDR3 loop is CASSFGTSGRSSYNEQFF. CDR3 nucleotide sequence: TGTGCCAGCAGCTTTGGGACTAGCGGGAGGAGCTCCTACAATGAGCAGTTCTTC.

Comments on this clonotype: A read error may produce the germline difference seen at one junction end. The chain has TRBV7-3 and TRBJ2-3, with 8 bases aligning to TRBD2. The CDR3 has 13 amino acids. Germline lookup yields CDR1 SGHTA and CDR2 FQGTGA. The CDR3 coding sequence is TGTACCAGTAGCGGGAACTACACAGATACGCAGTATTTT. As protein: CTSSGNYTDTQYF.

This clonotype came up many times. The chain couples TRBV28 to TRBJ1-1, with TRBD1 as a possible D gene (6 bases). Germline V CDR1 and CDR2: MDHEN, SYDVKM. The CDR3 has 15 residues. Trimming pared 3 bases from V and 3 bases from J, leaving 14 bases between. CDR3 loop: CASSFYQGRHTEAFF. For the CDR3, the DNA is TGTGCCAGCAGTTTCTATCAGGGGCGGCACACTGAAGCTTTCTTT.

This clonotype came up many times. This chain joins TRBV20-1 and TRBJ2-4; 10 nucleotides align to TRBD2. This CDR3 region has 16 residues. Germline-derived CDR1 and CDR2 are DFQATT and SNEGSKA (reference sequence). Trimming cost V 5 bases and J 0 bases; bases outside gene matches: 7. CDR3 protein: CSAPSLAGVAKNIQYF. The CDR3 DNA follows: TGCAGTGCTCCCTCTCTAGCGGGGGTAGCCAAAAACATTCAGTACTTC.

The chain couples TRBV6-2 or TRBV6-3 to TRBJ2-7; D is ambiguous. CDR1 is MNHEY and CDR2 is SVGEGT in the germline V gene. Trimming pared 0 bases from V and 9 bases from J, leaving 9 bases between. This CDR3 is built from 12 residues. This chain's CDR3 is CASSYSQKGQYF. CDR3 bases: TGTGCCAGCAGTTACTCCCAAAAAGGGCAGTACTTC.

The chain couples TRBV19 to TRBJ2-5; D perhaps matches TRBD1 (7 bases). This CDR3 region has 14 residues. V was clipped by 6 bases and J by 4 bases, with 15 bases between them. Per germline, CDR1 LNHDA and CDR2 SQIVND (reference sequence). The CDR3 DNA sequence: TGTGCCAGTAGGGAAAACAGGGGAGGAGAGACCCAGTACTTC. This gives the protein CASRENRGGETQYF.

The V gene is TRBV5-8, the J gene TRBJ1-4, with a weak D call TRBD1 (5 bases). The CDR3 sequence is 15 residues long. The germline V gene has CDR1 SGHTS and CDR2 YDEGEE. With 4 bases removed from V and 5 bases from J, the gap between germline ends came to 15 bases. CDR3 in amino acids: CASSRGTAPNEKLFF. The CDR3 nucleotides are TGTGCCAGCAGCCGGGGCACGGCCCCCAATGAAAAACTGTTTTTT.

The table lists this clonotype with a count of one. The chain links TRBV29-1 to TRBJ2-3; either TRBD1 or TRBD2 may fit D (6 bases each). CDR1 SQVTM and CDR2 ANQGSEA come from the germline V gene. V lost 6 bases, J lost 2 bases, and 15 bases lay in between. CDR3 length equals 14 residues. As DNA, the CDR3 is TGCAGCGTGGGGGGCCTCTCAGACACAGATACGCAGTATTTT. Translated: CSVGGLSDTDTQYF.

This clonotype was recorded a few times. The chain links TRBV5-6 to TRBJ2-7, with D possibly being TRBD1 or TRBD2 (5 bases each). The CDR3 loop spans 14 amino acids. Trimming removed 6 bases from V and 2 bases from J, with 15 bases in between. The germline V gene encodes CDR1 SGHDT and CDR2 YYEEEE. CDR3 nucleotides: TGTGCCAGCACCCAAACGGGACGGCCCTACGAGCAGTACTTC. Its translation is CASTQTGRPYEQYF.

This clonotype has at least ten counts. The gene calls are TRBV18 and TRBJ2-2; 8 positions agree with TRBD1. The CDR3 contains 14 residues. J was trimmed by 9 bases and V by 5 bases; bases with no gene match: 8. The germline V gene encodes CDR1 KGHSH and CDR2 LQKENI. The CDR3 DNA follows: TGTGCCAGCTCATCCACTGCAGGGGGCCGGGAGCTGTTTTTT. This gives the protein CASSSTAGGRELFF. The whole variable domain, remainder taken from reference TRBV18 and TRBJ2-2, is NAGVMQNPRHLVRRRGQEARLRCSPMKGHSHVYWYRQLPEEGLKFMVYLQKENIIDESGMPKERFSAEFPKEGPSILRIQQVVRGDSAAYFCASSSTAGGRELFFGEGSRLTVL.

This clonotype occurred many times. The chain links TRBV18 to TRBJ2-5; perhaps TRBD1 as D (5 bases). Germline CDR1 KGHSH, CDR2 LQKENI. The CDR3 is made up of 15 amino acids. Deletions cut 2 bases from V and 2 bases from J, with 12 bases between. CDR3 in DNA: TGTGCCAGCTCACCAATTCTCAGGGCACAAGAGACCCAGTACTTC. Protein: CASSPILRAQETQYF.

This clonotype was found many times. The chain links TRBV7-2 to TRBJ2-7, with D possibly matching TRBD1 (7 bases). Germline loops: CDR1 SGHTA, CDR2 FQGNSA. V lost 5 bases to trimming and J lost 1 base, with 12 bases between them. The CDR3 runs to 14 residues. DNA of the CDR3: TGTGCCAGCAGCAGTCCAGGGGGGTCCTACGAGCAGTACTTC. Translated, it gives CASSSPGGSYEQYF.

The chain uses TRBV6-5 and TRBJ1-2; D is unclear. V dropped 2 bases and J dropped 9 bases, with 13 bases sitting between them. CDR3 length: 13 residues. CDR1 is MNHEY and CDR2 is SVGAGI in the germline V gene. This CDR3 reads CASSYGRGDSYTF. The CDR3 DNA follows: TGTGCCAGCAGTTACGGGCGGGGAGATAGCTACACCTTC.

Many counts were recorded for this clonotype. The CDR3 nucleotides are TGTGCCAGCAGCTTAGGCGGGAGAGACTACGAGCAGTACTTC. As protein: CASSLGGRDYEQYF. The rearrangement uses TRBV7-8 and TRBJ2-7, with 7 nucleotides matching TRBD2. This CDR3 is 14 amino acids long. V was pared by 1 base and J by 3 bases, with 3 bases of the junction left unmatched. Germline loops: CDR1 SGHVS, CDR2 FQNEAQ.

This clonotype was recorded many times. The chain recombines TRBV2 with TRBJ1-6; a weak D match, TRBD1 (6 bases). Trimming cost V 8 bases and J 7 bases, with 12 bases left between them. Germline V CDR1 and CDR2: SNHLY, FYNNEI. The CDR3 spans 13 residues. This chain's CDR3 is CASAGAANSPLHF. The CDR3 bases are TGTGCCAGCGCAGGGGCGGCAAATTCACCCCTCCACTTT.

This clonotype occurred many times. V usage is TRBV20-1 and J usage is TRBJ1-6, with a possible D match to TRBD1 (5 bases). Per the germline V gene, CDR1 is DFQATT and CDR2 is SNEGSKA (reference sequence). Deletions cut 6 bases from V and 3 bases from J, with 9 bases between. The CDR3 extends over 13 amino acids. The CDR3 region has the DNA TGCAGTGCCAGACAGATCTATAATTCACCCCTCCACTTT. It translates to CSARQIYNSPLHF.